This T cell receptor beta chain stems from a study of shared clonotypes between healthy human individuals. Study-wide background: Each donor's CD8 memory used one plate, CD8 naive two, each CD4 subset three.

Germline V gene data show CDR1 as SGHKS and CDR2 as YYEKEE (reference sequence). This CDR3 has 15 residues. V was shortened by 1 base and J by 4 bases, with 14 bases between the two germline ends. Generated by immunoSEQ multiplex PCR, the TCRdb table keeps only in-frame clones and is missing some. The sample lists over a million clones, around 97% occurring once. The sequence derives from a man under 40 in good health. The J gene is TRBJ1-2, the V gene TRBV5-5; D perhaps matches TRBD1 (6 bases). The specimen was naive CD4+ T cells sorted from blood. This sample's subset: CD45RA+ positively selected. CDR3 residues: CASSLLPDRVYGYTF. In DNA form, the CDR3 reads TGTGCCAGCAGCTTGCTGCCGGACAGAGTCTATGGCTACACCTTC.